This TCR beta chain is drawn from a study of T cells in Graves' hyperthyroidism and ophthalmopathy. Study findings and constraints: Also found in blood were most expanded thyroid clonotypes above 0.001. Classification by a 13 V-J model distinguished ophthalmopathy from stable hyperthyroidism.

The V end lost 1 base, the J end lost 8 bases, and 17 bases lay between the germline ends. There are 14 residues in the CDR3. Germline lookup yields CDR1 DFQATT and CDR2 SNEGSKA (reference sequence). This clonotype appeared a few times. Its antigen is not identified. Amplified regions were TCR beta CDR3 sequences from RNA transcripts. Carried out on the TCR CDR3, a first-round RT-PCR used the HTBI primer set. MiXCR, run by TCRdb on the multiplex PCR reads, gives a single entry per CDR3 protein. The sample yields about 520,000 distinct CDR3 sequences, about 24% seen once. The source is a woman under 40 with Graves' ophthalmopathy. Material: blood. The V and J genes are TRBV20-1 and TRBJ1-2, with a possible D match to TRBD1 (5 bases). The CDR3 DNA sequence: TGCAGTGCTAGAGGTAGAGGGGTCGATCCGGGCTACACCTTC. The encoded protein is CSARGRGVDPGYTF.